Below are 27 T cell receptor beta chains sequenced from a single sample in a study of T cells expressing NK-cell markers. Each CDR3 protein gets one entry in TCRdb, which reprocessed the 5' RACE reads and gives no DNA. This sample's table has about 450,000 distinct CDR3 sequences. Sequenced sample: blood T cells: a sorted CD56 or NKG2C T cell subset, CD4+ or CD8+ T cells, or bulk PBMC T cells (not recorded which). These receptors were collected from a woman between 18 and 69 years old in good health.

The gene calls are TRBV7-2 and TRBJ1-2; TCRdb returns TRBD1, unconfirmable since there is no DNA. CDR3 size: 14 residues. The germline V gene has CDR1 SGHTA and CDR2 FQGNSA. CDR3 sequence reads: CASSPKAGTGIYTF. Using reference TRBV7-2 and TRBJ1-2 for the parts outside the CDR3, the full variable domain is GAGVSQSPSNKVTEKGKDVELRCDPISGHTALYWYRQSLGQGLEFLIYFQGNSAPDKSGLPSDRFSAERTGGSVSTLTIQRTQQEDSAVYLCASSPKAGTGIYTFGSGTRLTVV.

This chain connects TRBV20-1 to TRBJ2-5; the TCRdb D gene call, TRBD2, has no DNA to confirm it. CDR1 and CDR2 from the germline V gene are DFQATT and SNEGSKA (reference sequence). This CDR3 is 17 amino acids long. The chain's CDR3 is CSARDLYGGGIQETQYF.

The chain combines TRBV20-1 with TRBJ2-7; lacking DNA, the TRBD2 call made by TCRdb goes unchecked. This CDR3 contains 13 residues. Germline CDR1 DFQATT, CDR2 SNEGSKA (reference sequence). This chain's CDR3 is CRATSGRTSEQYF.

The chain uses TRBV12-3 or TRBV12-4 and TRBJ2-1; TCRdb lists TRBD1, though no DNA is available to test this call. This CDR3 is 16 amino acids long. The CDR3 loop is CASSSPGTGVFDEQFF.

The genes are TRBV7-9 and TRBJ2-1; TCRdb outputs TRBD1, but without DNA this stays unchecked. This CDR3 comprises 17 residues. Germline CDR1 is SEHNR and CDR2 is FQNEAQ (reference sequence). The CDR3 sequence: CASSPLNIWGSYNEQFF.

J is TRBJ1-2 and V is TRBV29-1. Germline assignment: CDR1 SQVTM and CDR2 ANQGSEA. There are 13 residues in the CDR3. The CDR3 sequence is CSVEPGVSPGYTF.

This rearrangement joins TRBV5-1 to TRBJ2-6. Germline V gene data show CDR1 as SGHRS and CDR2 as YFSETQ. The CDR3 sequence is 15 residues long. CDR3 sequence reads: CASSGVVSGANVLTF.

The genes are TRBV2 and TRBJ2-2; TCRdb designates TRBD2, a call that cannot be tested without DNA. The CDR3 sequence is 15 residues long. Germline CDR1 SNHLY, CDR2 FYNNEI. The CDR3 is CASSGDWIGAGELFF. The full variable domain, completed using reference TRBV2 and TRBJ2-2, is EPEVTQTPSHQVTQMGQEVILRCVPISNHLYFYWYRQILGQKVEFLVSFYNNEISEKSEIFDDQFSVERPDGSNFTLKIRSTKLEDSAMYFCASSGDWIGAGELFFGEGSRLTVL.

The chain is built from TRBV6-1 and TRBJ1-2. This CDR3 region has 12 residues. Germline V gene data show CDR1 as MNHNS and CDR2 as SASEGT. The CDR3 protein is CASSEGNYGYTF.

The rearrangement links TRBV10-3 to TRBJ2-7; TCRdb outputs TRBD1, but without DNA this stays unchecked. Germline CDR1 ENHRY, CDR2 SYGVKD. The CDR3 consists of 14 residues. This CDR3 is CAIRTGQGWDEQYF.

This sequence joins TRBV4-3 and TRBJ2-3; TCRdb outputs TRBD1, but without DNA this stays unchecked. Germline V gives CDR1 LGHNA, CDR2 YSLEER. The CDR3 contains 17 residues. CDR3 amino acids: CASSQVGGETITDTQYF.

The chain combines TRBV20-1 with TRBJ2-5; TCRdb selects TRBD1, and the lack of DNA leaves this call unchecked. This CDR3 has 15 residues. Germline V gene sequence: CDR1 DFQATT, CDR2 SNEGSKA (reference sequence). The CDR3 loop is CSARFHPGTQETQYF.

This chain links TRBV7-2 with TRBJ2-1; TCRdb picks TRBD1, but there is no DNA to check that call. The CDR3 length is 15 residues. The germline V gene has CDR1 SGHTA and CDR2 FQGNSA. The CDR3 spells CASSHVWDRQNEQFF.

This sequence joins TRBV5-1 and TRBJ2-7; TCRdb designates TRBD1, a call that cannot be tested without DNA. The length of the CDR3 is 14 residues. Germline V gives CDR1 SGHRS, CDR2 YFSETQ. CDR3 sequence: CASSRGTGTDEQYF.

The rearrangement joins TRBV11-2 to TRBJ2-6. The CDR3 sequence is 14 residues long. Germline loops: CDR1 SGHAT, CDR2 FQNNGV. This CDR3 is CASSPFSGANVLTF.

This rearrangement joins TRBV4-2 to TRBJ2-1; TCRdb reports TRBD2, a call that lacks DNA to check it against. Germline CDR1 and CDR2: LGHNA and YNFKEQ. This CDR3 is 15 amino acids long. CDR3 residues: CASSQEGSGYNEQFF.

The CDR3 here is CASSTWTAGYGYTF. The chain is built from TRBV5-6 and TRBJ1-2; TCRdb picks TRBD1, but there is no DNA to check that call. CDR3 length: 14 amino acids. Germline V gene data show CDR1 as SGHDT and CDR2 as YYEEEE.

The gene calls are TRBV4-2 and TRBJ1-1; the TCRdb call, TRBD1, lacks DNA for checking. The germline CDR1 and CDR2 sequences are LGHNA and YNFKEQ. CDR3 length: 18 residues. The CDR3 here is CASSHAVDRGGRNTEAFF.

The chain links TRBV9 to TRBJ2-7; TCRdb picks TRBD1, but there is no DNA to check that call. CDR3 length equals 13 residues. Germline V lookup: CDR1 SGDLS, CDR2 YYNGEE. The CDR3 here is CASSNRGPGEQYF.

J is TRBJ2-5 and V is TRBV5-1; TCRdb selects TRBD2, and the lack of DNA leaves this call unchecked. CDR3 length: 15 amino acids. Germline CDR1 and CDR2: SGHRS and YFSETQ. The CDR3 protein is CASSLEASGKETQYF. Complete variable domain (other parts from reference TRBV5-1 and TRBJ2-5): KAGVTQTPRYLIKTRGQQVTLSCSPISGHRSVSWYQQTPGQGLQFLFEYFSETQRNKGNFPGRFSGRQFSNSRSEMNVSTLELGDSALYLCASSLEASGKETQYFGPGTRLLVL.

The chain links TRBV12-3 or TRBV12-4 to TRBJ2-3; TCRdb returns TRBD1, unconfirmable since there is no DNA. The CDR3 contains 15 residues. The CDR3 sequence: CASSSGQGTWDTQYF.

This chain uses TRBV20-1 with TRBJ2-1; TCRdb picks TRBD1, but there is no DNA to check that call. Germline loops: CDR1 DFQATT, CDR2 SNEGSKA (reference sequence). The CDR3 has 15 amino acids. This chain's CDR3 is CSAGGTEPSYNEQFF.

The V and J genes are TRBV30 and TRBJ2-5; the TRBD2 assignment by TCRdb is unverifiable without DNA. The V gene's germline CDR1 is GTSNPN and CDR2 SVGIG (reference sequence). This CDR3 has 14 amino acids. The CDR3 loop is CAWSGLREYETQYF.

This chain joins TRBV5-1 and TRBJ2-1; TCRdb outputs TRBD2, but without DNA this stays unchecked. CDR3 length equals 16 residues. From germline, CDR1 is SGHRS and CDR2 YFSETQ. This CDR3 reads CASSASSGDSYNEQFF.

The genes are TRBV10-3 and TRBJ2-2; TCRdb's D gene call, TRBD2, goes unchecked for lack of DNA. The CDR3 is 14 amino acids. The germline V gene has CDR1 ENHRY and CDR2 SYGVKD. The CDR3 sequence: CAIGPDGGTGELFF.

The chain links TRBV14 to TRBJ1-2. CDR3 length: 13 amino acids. Germline-derived CDR1 and CDR2 are SGHDN and FVKESK. CDR3 sequence reads: CASSQGTSYGYTF.

V is TRBV5-6 and J is TRBJ2-2; TCRdb picks TRBD1, but there is no DNA to check that call. CDR1 and CDR2 from the germline V gene are SGHDT and YYEEEE. This CDR3 comprises 17 residues. The CDR3 loop reads CASTSEWGQLNTGELFF.